This T cell receptor beta chain was recovered during a study of T cells in Graves' hyperthyroidism and ophthalmopathy. The V gene end was trimmed by 5 bases and the J gene end by 5 bases; junction bases not matched to a gene: 12. Germline values: CDR1 MNHEY, CDR2 SVGEGT. CDR3 length: 16 residues. The source material, RNA transcripts, was used to amplify TCR beta CDR3 regions. HTBI primers drove first-round RT-PCR of the TCR CDR3. TCRdb re-called the multiplex PCR reads with MiXCR, one entry per CDR3 protein. The data contain 300,000 or so distinct CDR3 sequences, 18% of them seen just once; the ten biggest clones take up less than 65%. This clonotype was picked up many times.

The V gene is TRBV6-2 or TRBV6-3, the J gene TRBJ2-1, with 7 bases that match TRBD1. Sequencing was carried out using blood. This clonotype was sampled from a woman between 45 and 60 years old with Graves' hyperthyroidism. CDR3 amino acids: CASSTLQGSWHNEQFF. CDR3 DNA sequence: TGTGCCAGCAGTACCCTACAGGGGTCCTGGCACAATGAGCAGTTCTTC.